This passage covers 14 T cell receptor beta chains from one sample sequenced in a study of T cells after yellow fever vaccination. TCRdb reanalysed the 5' RACE reads using MiXCR and keeps one entry per CDR3 protein. The sample consists of roughly 330,000 distinct CDR3 sequences, around 3.9% of them appearing once. The material was PBMCs, obtained 5 days after the yellow fever booster vaccination. All receptors come from a man between 18 and 29 years old who received the YFV17D yellow fever vaccine.

Many counts were recorded for this clonotype. V gene TRBV20-1 combines with J gene TRBJ1-6; possible D gene TRBD1, 5 bases. Germline-derived CDR1 and CDR2 are DFQATT and SNEGSKA (reference sequence). The CDR3 is made up of 12 amino acids. The ends were cut back, 6 bases at V and 9 bases at J, with 12 bases in the middle. CDR3 region: CSAVNRGSPLHF. The CDR3 DNA is TGCAGTGCCGTCAATAGGGGTTCACCCCTCCACTTT.

As regards this clonotype: At one boundary the junction diverges from the germline segment, which might be a read error. CDR3 DNA sequence: TGCGCCAGCAGCCAAGATAGAGGGGGTACACCCACAGATACGGAGTATTTT. It encodes CASSQDRGGTPTDTEYF. The rearrangement uses TRBV4-3 and TRBJ2-3; weak D call: TRBD1 (6 bases). CDR1 is LGHNA and CDR2 is YSLEER in the germline V gene. The length of the CDR3 is 17 residues.

This clonotype was observed many times. The CDR3 DNA reads as TGTGCCAGCAGCCCCGGCGGGACCCGGGATGGCTACACCTTC. Its translation is CASSPGGTRDGYTF. The chain is built from TRBV7-3 and TRBJ1-2, with D perhaps TRBD1 (5 bases). Trimming removed 5 bases from V and 6 bases from J, with 16 bases in between. CDR1 and CDR2 (germline): SGHTA, FQGTGA. The CDR3 contains 14 residues.

CDR3 region: CASSLRKSYEQYF. CDR3 sequence (DNA): TGTGCCAGCAGCTTGAGGAAATCCTACGAGCAGTACTTC. The chain joins TRBV13 to TRBJ2-7; D uncertain. Germline assignment: CDR1 PRHDT and CDR2 FYEKMQ (reference sequence). V lost 3 bases, J lost 1 base, and 7 bases lay in between. The CDR3 spans 13 residues.

This chain links TRBV19 with TRBJ1-2, with unresolved D. The CDR3 runs to 13 residues. Germline V CDR1 and CDR2: LNHDA, SQIVND (reference sequence). V shed 0 bases and J shed 8 bases, with 10 bases lying between them. The CDR3 region has the DNA TGTGCCAGTAGTATAGATCCTGGTTCCGGCTACACCTTC. Translation: CASSIDPGSGYTF.

This clonotype was picked up many times. The chain links TRBV5-1 to TRBJ2-1; weak D call: TRBD2 (6 bases). The germline V gene has CDR1 SGHRS and CDR2 YFSETQ. The CDR3 is made up of 14 amino acids. Trimming shortened V by 0 bases and J by 5 bases, and 9 bases separated the two germline ends. The CDR3 nucleotides are TGCGCCAGCAGCTTGGGACTAGTAGACAATGAGCAGTTCTTC. Translating gives CASSLGLVDNEQFF.

This clonotype turned up a few times. The rearrangement joins TRBV6-2 or TRBV6-3 to TRBJ1-6, with a weak D call TRBD1 (6 bases). CDR1 is MNHEY and CDR2 is SVGEGT in the germline V gene. V was trimmed by 7 bases and J by 13 bases, leaving 17 bases between them. The CDR3 contains 13 residues. The CDR3 sequence is CASTYQGLAPLHF. Here the CDR3 DNA reads TGTGCCAGCACCTACCAGGGGTTAGCGCCCCTCCACTTT.

This chain uses TRBV7-2 with TRBJ2-7; 13 bases agree with TRBD2. V shed 5 bases, J shed 7 bases, and the junction held 5 bases outside the gene matches. The germline CDR1 and CDR2 sequences are SGHTA and FQGNSA. This CDR3 contains 14 residues. Here the CDR3 reads CASSPLAGGQEQYF. CDR3 DNA: TGTGCCAGCAGCCCACTAGCGGGGGGGCAAGAGCAGTACTTC.

This clonotype showed up just a few times. J is TRBJ1-5 and V is TRBV20-1; possibly TRBD1 for D (6 bases). V shed 2 bases and J shed 2 bases, with 10 bases lying between them. Germline CDR1 is DFQATT and CDR2 is SNEGSKA (reference sequence). The CDR3 length is 14 residues. The DNA for the CDR3 is TGCAGTGCTAGATTAAGGACAGGCAATCAGCCCCAGCATTTT. Residues: CSARLRTGNQPQHF.

This clonotype has a count of ten or more. The chain is built from TRBV2 and TRBJ1-2; possibly TRBD1 for D (6 bases). CDR1 is SNHLY and CDR2 is FYNNEI in the germline V gene. The CDR3 runs 12 residues. V was cut by 8 bases and J by 3 bases, with 10 bases left in between. CDR3 DNA: TGTGCCAGCCCAGGGGTATACTATGGCTACACCTTC. Its protein is CASPGVYYGYTF.

This clonotype was counted at least ten times. This chain links TRBV7-2 with TRBJ2-5; 7 bases fit TRBD1. Germline V gene lookup returns CDR1 SGHTA and CDR2 FQGNSA. The V segment lost 0 bases and the J segment 5 bases; nucleotides outside the gene matches: 3. The CDR3 consists of 14 residues. CDR3 coding DNA: TGTGCCAGCAGCTTAGCCGACAGGGTGGAGACCCAGTACTTC. It translates to CASSLADRVETQYF.

This clonotype came up many times. The rearrangement joins TRBV7-3 to TRBJ2-3; D may be TRBD1 (6 bases). Trimming stripped 3 bases from V and 3 bases from J, with 10 bases between. The germline V gene has CDR1 SGHTA and CDR2 FQGTGA. This CDR3 comprises 14 residues. The CDR3 region has the DNA TGTGCCAGCAGCTTGGGGACAATGACAGATACGCAGTATTTT. Translation gives CASSLGTMTDTQYF.

This clonotype has ten or more counts. Here the CDR3 reads CASSTRGGETQYF. The CDR3 DNA sequence: TGTGCCAGCAGCACCAGGGGCGGGGAGACCCAGTACTTC. V and J are TRBV7-6 and TRBJ2-5, with D perhaps TRBD1 (6 bases). The CDR3 runs 13 residues. Trimming left V 5 bases short and J 5 bases short, with 12 bases between. Per germline, CDR1 SGHVS and CDR2 FNYEAQ.

This clonotype came up many times. The genes are TRBV6-1 and TRBJ2-1; tentatively, D is TRBD2 (7 bases). CDR1 is MNHNS and CDR2 is SASEGT in the germline V gene. The V gene lost 0 bases and the J gene lost 0 bases, with 12 bases spanning the gap. This CDR3 is 17 amino acids long. DNA of the CDR3: TGTGCCAGCAGTGAAGCGCCGGGGGGCAGCTCCTACAATGAGCAGTTCTTC. Its protein product is CASSEAPGGSSYNEQFF.